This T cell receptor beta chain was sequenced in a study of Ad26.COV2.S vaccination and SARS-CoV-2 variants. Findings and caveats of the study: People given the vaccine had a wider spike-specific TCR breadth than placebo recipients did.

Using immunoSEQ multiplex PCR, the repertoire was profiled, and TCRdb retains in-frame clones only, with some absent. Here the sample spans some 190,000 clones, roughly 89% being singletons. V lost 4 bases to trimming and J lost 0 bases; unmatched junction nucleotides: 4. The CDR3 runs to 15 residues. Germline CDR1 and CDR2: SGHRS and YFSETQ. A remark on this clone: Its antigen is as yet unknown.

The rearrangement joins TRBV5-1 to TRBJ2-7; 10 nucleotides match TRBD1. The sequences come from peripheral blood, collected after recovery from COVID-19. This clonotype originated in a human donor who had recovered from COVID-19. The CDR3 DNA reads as TGCGCCAGCAGCCCTTGGACAGGGGGCTCCTACGAGCAGTACTTC. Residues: CASSPWTGGSYEQYF.